The sequence of this T cell receptor (beta chain) was determined in a study of early T cells in non-severe SARS-CoV-2 infection. In the study overall: Investigators sequenced bulk RNA drawn from unsorted whole blood, and chains remained unpaired. General study findings and limits: A preference for anti-spike CD8 responses marked VDJdb matching, which missed private and CD4 specificities.

As for this clonotype: Its antigen is unknown. One end of the junction does not line up with germline, which may come from a read error.

The library protocol tagged individual cDNA molecules with unique molecular identifiers. Each CDR3 protein is one row after TCRdb ran MiXCR on the 5' RACE reads. Of 86,000 or so distinct CDR3 sequences detected, 6% to 7% appear once; the ten largest clones hold less than 9.5%. This receptor was taken from an adult who was a healthcare worker with PCR-confirmed SARS-CoV-2 infection or an uninfected control (not recorded which). The specimen was whole blood.

CDR3 coding DNA: TGTGCCAGCAGCCCTGGGGGTAAGGGGGCTTCCTTC. Protein product: CASSPGGKGASF. J is TRBJ2-5 and V is TRBV12-3 or TRBV12-4, with 7 bases lining up with TRBD1. CDR3 size: 12 residues.